The sequence of this TCR beta chain was determined in a study of Graves' ophthalmopathy and Graves' hyperthyroidism. Findings and caveats of the study: The blood repertoire also included most expanded thyroid clonotypes above 0.001 frequency.

Ophthalmopathy was moderately-to-severely active, CAS at least 3, NOSPECS at least 4, lasting under 3 months. With regard to this clonotype: Its antigen is unknown. At one end the junction does not follow the germline gene, possibly because of a read error.

CDR3 length equals 15 residues. The TCR beta CDR3 regions underwent amplification from RNA transcripts. Investigators did first-round RT-PCR with HTBI primers, then second-round multiplex PCR. TCRdb passed the multiplex PCR reads through MiXCR, listing each CDR3 protein once. Here the sample spans 260,000 or so distinct CDR3 sequences, less than 55% being singletons. The specimen sequenced was peripheral blood. The chain combines TRBV12-3 or TRBV12-4 with TRBJ2-7, with TRBD1 identical over 8 bases. This sequence originates from an adult man with Graves' ophthalmopathy. Here the CDR3 reads CASSLDRGFSYEQYF. CDR3 sequence (DNA): TGTGCCAGCAGCTTAGACAGGGGTTTCTCCTACGAGCAGTACTTC.